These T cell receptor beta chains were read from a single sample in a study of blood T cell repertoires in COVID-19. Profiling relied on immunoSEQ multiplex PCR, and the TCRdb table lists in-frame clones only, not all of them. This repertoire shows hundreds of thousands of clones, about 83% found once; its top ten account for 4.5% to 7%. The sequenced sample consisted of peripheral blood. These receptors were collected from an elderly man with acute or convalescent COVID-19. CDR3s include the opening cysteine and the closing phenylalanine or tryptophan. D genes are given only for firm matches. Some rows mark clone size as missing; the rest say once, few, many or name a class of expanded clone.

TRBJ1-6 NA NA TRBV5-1 CASSLAPGSSYNSPLHF TGCGCCAGCAGCTTGGCCCCTGGGAGCTCCTATAATTCACCCCTCCACTTT
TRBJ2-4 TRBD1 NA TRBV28 CASWDRGDIQYF TGTGCCAGCTGGGACAGGGGTGACATTCAGTACTTC
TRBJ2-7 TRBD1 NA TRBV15 CATSGDRGGFYEQYF TGTGCCACCAGCGGGGACAGGGGGGGATTCTACGAGCAGTACTTC
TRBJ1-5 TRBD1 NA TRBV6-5 CASHYTGTGNQPQHF TGTGCCAGCCATTATACCGGGACAGGCAATCAGCCCCAGCATTTT
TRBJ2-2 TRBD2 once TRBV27 CASSSHPRLAPTELFF TGTGCCAGCAGTTCCCACCCCCGACTAGCCCCAACGGAGCTGTTTTTT
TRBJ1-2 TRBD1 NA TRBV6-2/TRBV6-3 CASSSWTGPFYGYTF TGTGCCAGCAGTTCCTGGACAGGCCCCTTTTATGGCTACACCTTC
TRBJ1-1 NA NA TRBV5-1 CASSSLDSLTEAFF TGCGCCAGCAGCTCGCTGGACAGCCTCACTGAAGCTTTCTTT
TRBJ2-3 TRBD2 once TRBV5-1 CASSWGLAGSTDTQYF TGCGCCAGCAGCTGGGGACTAGCGGGGAGCACAGATACGCAGTATTTT
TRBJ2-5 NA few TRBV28 CASSQTLWTVQETQYF TGTGCCAGCAGTCAGACCCTCTGGACAGTACAAGAGACCCAGTACTTC
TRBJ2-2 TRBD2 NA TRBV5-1 CASSSSGGQILVTGELFF TGCGCCAGCAGCTCTAGCGGGGGGCAAATTCTGGTCACCGGGGAGCTGTTTTTT
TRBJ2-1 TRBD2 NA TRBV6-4 CASSDPGLAGSNEQFF TGTGCCAGCAGTGACCCGGGACTAGCGGGGTCGAATGAGCAGTTCTTC
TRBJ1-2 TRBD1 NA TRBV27 CASSTWDRVSGYTF TGTGCCAGCAGTACCTGGGACAGGGTCTCTGGCTACACCTTC
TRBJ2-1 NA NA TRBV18 CASSPPNGDEQFF TGTGCCAGCTCACCACCAAACGGTGATGAGCAGTTCTTC
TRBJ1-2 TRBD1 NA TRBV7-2 CASSSRVQGAYGYTF TGTGCCAGCAGCTCTAGGGTACAGGGGGCATATGGCTACACCTTC
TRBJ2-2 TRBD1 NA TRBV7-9 CASSSSGGARTGELFF TGTGCCAGCAGCTCTTCAGGGGGCGCGCGGACCGGGGAGCTGTTTTTT
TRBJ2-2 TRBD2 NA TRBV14 CASSPRKGSLAGGSGELFF TGTGCCAGCAGCCCCCGGAAGGGGAGCCTAGCGGGAGGGTCCGGGGAGCTGTTTTTT
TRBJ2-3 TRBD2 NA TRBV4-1 CASSQVLAVSTDTQYF TGCGCCAGCAGCCAAGTACTAGCGGTTAGCACAGATACGCAGTATTTT
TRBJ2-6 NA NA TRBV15 CATSRGRGVFSGGANVLTF TGTGCCACCTCGAGGGGCAGGGGTGTTTTTTCGGGTGGGGCCAACGTCCTGACTTTC
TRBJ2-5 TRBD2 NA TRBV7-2 CASSLDAGGYQETQYF TGTGCCAGCAGCTTAGACGCGGGGGGGTACCAAGAGACCCAGTACTTC
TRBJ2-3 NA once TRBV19 CASSIRIFADTQYF TGTGCCAGTAGTATTCGTATCTTCGCAGATACGCAGTATTTT
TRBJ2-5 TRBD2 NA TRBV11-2 CASSLVLAGVVTQYF TGTGCCAGCAGCTTAGTGCTAGCGGGAGTTGTGACCCAGTACTTC
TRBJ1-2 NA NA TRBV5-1 CASSLVITNYGYTF TGCGCCAGCAGCTTGGTTATAACTAACTATGGCTACACCTTC
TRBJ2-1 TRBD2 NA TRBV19 CASSIGAVGLAGVSSYNEQFF TGTGCCAGTAGTATAGGAGCTGTAGGACTAGCGGGAGTAAGCTCCTACAATGAGCAGTTCTTC
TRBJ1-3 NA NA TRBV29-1 CSASTSSGNTIYF TGCAGCGCCTCAACCAGCTCTGGAAACACCATATATTTT
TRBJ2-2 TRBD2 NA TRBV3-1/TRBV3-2 CASSRYWGLAGNTGELFF TGTGCCAGCAGCCGCTATTGGGGACTAGCGGGAAACACCGGGGAGCTGTTTTTT
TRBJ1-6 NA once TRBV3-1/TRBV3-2 CASSQRIGARLSPPLHF TGTGCCAGCAGCCAGCGTATCGGAGCGAGACTTAGTCCACCCCTCCACTTT
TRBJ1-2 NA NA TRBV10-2 CASSPSGNYGYTF TGCGCCAGCAGTCCTAGCGGGAACTATGGCTACACCTTC
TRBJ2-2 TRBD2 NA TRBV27 CASSLLAGKNTGELFF TGTGCCAGCAGCCTTCTAGCGGGAAAGAACACCGGGGAGCTGTTTTTT
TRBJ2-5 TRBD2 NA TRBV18 CASSLAGDGGGTQYF TGTGCCAGCTCACTAGCGGGAGATGGGGGGGGGACCCAGTACTTC
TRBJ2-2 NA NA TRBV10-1 CASSVTTGPSTGELFF TGCGCCAGCAGTGTGACGACAGGACCTAGCACCGGGGAGCTGTTTTTT
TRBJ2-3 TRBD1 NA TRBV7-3 CASSLRGGDDTQYF TGTGCCAGCAGCTTAAGAGGGGGCGACGATACGCAGTATTTT
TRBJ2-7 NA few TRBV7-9 CASVQGRNYEQYF TGTGCCAGCGTACAGGGTAGAAACTACGAGCAGTACTTC
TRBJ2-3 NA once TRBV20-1 CSAPIPDTQYF TGCAGTGCCCCAATCCCAGATACGCAGTATTTT
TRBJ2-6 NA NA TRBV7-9 CASSFAGLVHSGANVLTF TGTGCCAGCAGCTTCGCGGGCTTAGTGCACTCTGGGGCCAACGTCCTGACTTTC
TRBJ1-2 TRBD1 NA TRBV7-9 CASSLGTGDYGYTF TGTGCCAGCAGCTTAGGGACAGGAGACTATGGCTACACCTTC
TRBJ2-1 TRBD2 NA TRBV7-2 CASSQGLAGNNEQFF TGTGCCAGCAGCCAGGGACTAGCGGGAAACAATGAGCAGTTCTTC
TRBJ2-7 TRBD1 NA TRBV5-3 CARSYPGTGAYEQYF TGTGCCAGAAGTTATCCCGGGACAGGGGCCTACGAGCAGTACTTC
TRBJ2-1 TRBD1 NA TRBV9 CASSVSGQGGDEQFF TGTGCCAGCAGCGTATCGGGACAGGGAGGTGATGAGCAGTTCTTC
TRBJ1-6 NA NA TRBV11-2 CASSPRAYYNSPLHF TGTGCCAGCAGCCCCAGGGCGTACTATAATTCACCCCTCCACTTT
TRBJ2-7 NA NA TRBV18 CASSPRRPYEQYF TGTGCCAGCTCACCTCGGAGACCCTACGAGCAGTACTTC
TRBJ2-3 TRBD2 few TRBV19 CASSRLAGFPDTQYF TGTGCCAGTAGTCGACTAGCGGGTTTCCCGGATACGCAGTATTTT
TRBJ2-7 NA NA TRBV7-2 CASSLGPADGAYEQYF TGTGCCAGCAGCTTAGGCCCAGCGGATGGGGCCTACGAGCAGTACTTC
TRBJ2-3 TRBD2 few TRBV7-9 CASSLGASGRTDTQYF TGTGCCAGCAGCTTAGGGGCTAGCGGGAGAACAGATACGCAGTATTTT
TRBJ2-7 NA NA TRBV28 CASSLRVSDEQYF TGTGCCAGCAGTTTAAGGGTTAGCGACGAGCAGTACTTC
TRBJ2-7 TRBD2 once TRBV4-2 CASSLRAGGNSYEQYF TGTGCCAGCAGCCTACGGGCCGGGGGGAACTCCTACGAGCAGTACTTC
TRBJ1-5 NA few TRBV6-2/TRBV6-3 CASSESGKPQHF TGTGCCAGCAGTGAGAGTGGTAAGCCCCAGCATTTT
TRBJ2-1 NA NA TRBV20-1 CSANDGSSYNEQFF TGCAGTGCTAATGACGGGAGCTCCTACAATGAGCAGTTCTTC